The 17 T cell receptor beta chains below all came from one sample that was sequenced in a study of Graves' ophthalmopathy and Graves' hyperthyroidism. Amplifying from RNA transcripts, the study obtained TCR beta CDR3 regions. An opening RT-PCR round employed HTBI primers and preceded a second-round multiplex PCR. One entry per CDR3 protein results from TCRdb running MiXCR on the multiplex PCR reads. The data contain 200,000 to 250,000 distinct CDR3 sequences, 25% to 30% of them singletons. What was sequenced was peripheral blood. These receptors were obtained from a man over 45 with Graves' ophthalmopathy.

The sample holds many counts of this clonotype. This chain connects TRBV20-1 to TRBJ2-2, with 8 bases aligning to TRBD1. The junction had 7 bases not matched to a gene; V was cut back by 7 bases and J by 3 bases. CDR3 length: 14 residues. The germline gives CDR1 DFQATT, CDR2 SNEGSKA (reference sequence). The CDR3 DNA is TGCAGTGTTAAACAGGGGGGCGACACCGGGGAGCTGTTTTTT. This encodes CSVKQGGDTGELFF.

This chain uses TRBV12-3 or TRBV12-4 with TRBJ2-2; D is uncertain. Between the trimmed V and J ends, which lost 4 bases and 7 bases, there was a span of 7 bases. The CDR3 sequence is 12 residues long. CDR3 residues: CASSSSGGELFF. The CDR3 DNA reads TGTGCCAGCAGTTCATCGGGCGGGGAGCTGTTTTTT.

This chain's CDR3 is CASSAGQGRVGTEAFF. In DNA, the CDR3 is TGTGCCAGCAGCGCCGGACAGGGGAGGGTTGGGACTGAAGCTTTCTTT. The rearrangement uses TRBV7-8 and TRBJ1-1, with TRBD1 matching over 9 bases. The CDR3 is 16 residues long. Germline V gene sequence: CDR1 SGHVS, CDR2 FQNEAQ. Losses at the gene ends were 5 bases for V and 5 bases for J; bases not matched to a gene: 12. Using reference TRBV7-8 and TRBJ1-1 for the parts outside the CDR3, the full variable domain is GAGVSQSPRYKVAKRGQDVALRCDPISGHVSLFWYQQALGQGPEFLTYFQNEAQLDKSGLPSDRFFAERPEGSVSTLKIQRTQQEDSAVYLCASSAGQGRVGTEAFFGQGTRLTVV.

This clonotype showed up many times. The chain recombines TRBV12-3 or TRBV12-4 with TRBJ2-7, with D perhaps matching TRBD1 (6 bases). The CDR3 is 12 residues long. V was trimmed by 8 bases and J by 1 base, leaving 9 bases between them. CDR3 sequence (DNA): TGTGCCAGCCTGACAGGATCCTACGAGCAGTACTTC. Amino acids: CASLTGSYEQYF.

CDR3 DNA: TGTGCCAGCAGCGGACAGGCAAGCTCTGGGGCCAACGTCCTGACTTTC. Its translation is CASSGQASSGANVLTF. The chain couples TRBV12-3 or TRBV12-4 to TRBJ2-6; 7 nucleotides align to TRBD1. CDR3 length: 16 amino acids. V was clipped by 6 bases and J by 0 bases; unmatched bases: 5.

In its sample, this clonotype was seen many times. The genes are TRBV28 and TRBJ1-2; D not certain. With 6 bases removed from V and 6 bases from J, the gap between germline ends came to 14 bases. Germline V gene sequence: CDR1 MDHEN, CDR2 SYDVKM. The CDR3 is made up of 13 amino acids. The CDR3: CASRPTEENGYTF. The CDR3 coding sequence is TGTGCCAGCAGGCCGACGGAGGAAAATGGCTACACCTTC.

This clonotype appeared many times. V gene TRBV20-1 combines with J gene TRBJ1-3, with 7 bases that match TRBD1. Looked up from germline, CDR1 is DFQATT and CDR2 is SNEGSKA (reference sequence). The V segment lost 5 bases and the J segment 0 bases; nucleotides outside the gene matches: 10. The CDR3 runs 16 residues. CDR3 protein: CSAGTMGQLSGNTIYF. In DNA, the CDR3 is TGCAGTGCTGGAACCATGGGACAGCTCTCTGGAAACACCATATATTTT.

The gene calls are TRBV30 and TRBJ1-3; possible D gene TRBD1, 5 bases. The CDR3 is 14 residues long. V lost 0 bases to trimming and J lost 4 bases, with 10 bases between them. The germline CDR1 and CDR2 sequences are GTSNPN and SVGIG (reference sequence). CDR3 in amino acids: CAWSVLRDGNTIYF. DNA for the CDR3: TGTGCCTGGAGTGTCCTCAGGGACGGAAACACCATATATTTT.

This clonotype was detected many times. For the CDR3, the DNA is TGCGCCAGCAGTGAGTCTGGACGAGGGCAGCCCCAGCATTTT. Its translation: CASSESGRGQPQHF. The chain recombines TRBV10-2 with TRBJ1-5; D call uncertain. Trimming left V 0 bases short and J 7 bases short, with 10 bases between. The CDR3 spans 14 residues. Germline-derived CDR1 and CDR2 are WSHSY and SAAADI.

The chain recombines TRBV7-9 with TRBJ2-7, with D hard to call. CDR3 length: 12 amino acids. Trimming pared 5 bases from V and 3 bases from J, leaving 8 bases between. Germline V gene data show CDR1 as SEHNR and CDR2 as FQNEAQ (reference sequence). The CDR3 nucleotides are TGTGCCAGCAGCCCAGTTAACTACGAGCAGTACTTC. Its translation is CASSPVNYEQYF. The full variable domain, its missing parts supplied by reference TRBV7-9 and TRBJ2-7, is DTGVSQNPRHKITKRGQNVTFRCDPISEHNRLYWYRQTLGQGPEFLTYFQNEAQLEKSRLLSDRFSAERPKGSFSTLEIQRTEQGDSAMYLCASSPVNYEQYFGPGTRLTVT.

This clonotype was seen repeatedly, ten times or more. The chain links TRBV20-1 to TRBJ2-2; TRBD2 agrees at 7 bases. This CDR3 is 13 amino acids long. Germline-derived CDR1 and CDR2 are DFQATT and SNEGSKA (reference sequence). The CDR3 region has the DNA TGCGGTTGGGCTAGCGGTAACACCGGGGAGCTGTTTTTT. Translated: CGWASGNTGELFF.

This clonotype has a count of ten or more. The gene calls are TRBV6-2 or TRBV6-3 and TRBJ1-5; D is undetermined. The germline V gene has CDR1 MNHEY and CDR2 SVGEGT. V was shortened by 9 bases and J by 6 bases, with 15 bases between the two germline ends. The CDR3 has 13 amino acids. CDR3 DNA sequence: TGTGCCAGTACCCTAACCGATGTTCAGCCCCAGCATTTT. It codes for CASTLTDVQPQHF.

The chain uses TRBV5-1 and TRBJ1-2; tentatively, D is TRBD1 (5 bases). There are 15 residues in the CDR3. CDR1 and CDR2 from the germline V gene are SGHRS and YFSETQ. V was trimmed by 0 bases and J by 1 base, leaving 10 bases between them. CDR3 sequence reads: CASSLGQGRNYGYTF. The CDR3 nucleotides read TGCGCCAGCAGCTTGGGGCAGGGTCGTAACTATGGCTACACCTTC.

The gene calls are TRBV6-1 and TRBJ1-1; a weak D match, TRBD1 (6 bases). The CDR3 totals 17 residues. V was cut by 6 bases and J by 2 bases, with 22 bases left in between. Germline lookup yields CDR1 MNHNS and CDR2 SASEGT. The CDR3 reads CASRGGPGWEKNTEAFF. The DNA of the CDR3 is TGTGCCAGCAGGGGGGGCCCAGGGTGGGAGAAAAACACTGAAGCTTTCTTT.

This clonotype was seen many times. The chain joins TRBV28 to TRBJ2-7; 12 bases fit TRBD2. The length of the CDR3 is 13 residues. Germline assignment: CDR1 MDHEN and CDR2 SYDVKM. V gave up 10 bases and J gave up 5 bases; unmatched junction bases: 6. The CDR3, as DNA: TGTGCCACCCGACTAGCGGGAGAAGACGAGCAGTACTTC. Translated, it gives CATRLAGEDEQYF.

This clonotype was detected many times. The chain is built from TRBV6-2 or TRBV6-3 and TRBJ1-5, with TRBD1 identical over 7 bases. CDR1 and CDR2 from the germline V gene are MNHEY and SVGEGT. CDR3 length: 17 amino acids. The ends lost 4 bases at V and 3 bases at J; junction bases unmatched: 12. CDR3 in amino acids: CASSSGPRGGTNQPQHF. The CDR3 bases are TGTGCCAGCAGTTCCGGGCCCAGGGGGGGGACCAATCAGCCCCAGCATTTT.

The rearrangement joins TRBV6-1 to TRBJ2-5; 7 bases are shared with TRBD2. CDR3 size: 16 residues. CDR1 MNHNS and CDR2 SASEGT come from the germline V gene. J gave up 0 bases and V 4 bases, and 8 bases lay outside the gene matches. The DNA of the CDR3 is TGTGCCAGCAGTGCCCGACTAGCCGTGGACCAAGAGACCCAGTACTTC. Amino acid sequence: CASSARLAVDQETQYF.